This T cell receptor (beta chain) was observed in a study of blood T cell repertoires in COVID-19. Trimming shortened V by 5 bases and J by 5 bases, and 12 bases separated the two germline ends. CDR3 length equals 13 residues. Using immunoSEQ multiplex PCR, the repertoire was profiled, and TCRdb retains in-frame clones only, with some absent. The repertoire includes approximately 150,000 clones, around nine tenths of them detected once, and 2.5% to 3% sits in the top ten. This clone was seen only once. The sequencing input was peripheral blood. This rearrangement joins TRBV12-3 or TRBV12-4 to TRBJ1-1; no firm D call. The source of this sequence is a woman older than 75 with COVID-19, enrolled during active disease. Written as DNA, the CDR3 is TGTGCCAGCAGTCGGACCCGAGGGACTGAAGCTTTCTTT. It translates to CASSRTRGTEAFF.